One and the same sample provided the 3 T cell receptor beta chains below, sequenced in a study of T cells in Graves' hyperthyroidism and ophthalmopathy. TCR beta CDR3 regions were amplified from RNA. The TCR CDR3 first-round RT-PCR relied on the HTBI primer set. TCRdb re-derived calls from the multiplex PCR reads in MiXCR, one entry per CDR3 protein. The sample holds hundreds of thousands of distinct CDR3 sequences, about 45% seen once. Source material: peripheral blood or thyroid tissue (not recorded which). The receptors were gathered from an adult man with Graves' disease, either hyperthyroidism or ophthalmopathy (not recorded which).

As concerns this clonotype: Germline and junction disagree at one end, which may indicate a read error. V usage is TRBV7-3 and J usage is TRBJ1-1; 9 bases line up with TRBD1. The germline V gene encodes CDR1 SGHTA and CDR2 FQGTGA. CDR3 length: 13 residues. In DNA, the CDR3 is TGTGCCAGCAGCAGGGACAGGGCCGCAGAAGCTTCCTTT. Protein: CASSRDRAAEASF. Supplemented by reference TRBV7-3 and TRBJ1-1, the full variable domain reads GAGVSQTPSNKVTEKGKYVELRCDPISGHTALYWYRQSLGQGPEFLIYFQGTGAADDSGLPNDRFFAVRPEGSVSTLKIQRTERGDSAVYLCASSRDRAAEASFGQGTRLTVV.

This clonotype occurred once. The chain combines TRBV10-2 with TRBJ1-4, with 7 nucleotides matching TRBD1. The V gene's germline CDR1 is WSHSY and CDR2 SAAADI. The V and J ends lost 6 bases and 8 bases, in that order; junction bases with no gene match: 9. The CDR3 runs to 14 residues. The CDR3 DNA reads TGCGCCAGCAGGCCAACCGGGACAGAAGAAAAACTGTTTTTT. Translating gives CASRPTGTEEKLFF.

The chain uses TRBV12-3 or TRBV12-4 and TRBJ1-1; 12 nucleotides agree with TRBD1. J was trimmed by 8 bases and V by 5 bases; bases with no gene match: 3. This CDR3 comprises 13 residues. CDR3 residues: CASSRDRGLEAFF. The CDR3 nucleotides read TGTGCCAGCAGTCGGGACAGGGGGCTGGAAGCTTTCTTT.